The clone carrying this T cell receptor beta chain showed up many times. The antigen remains undetermined. The data belong to a study of T cells in Graves' hyperthyroidism and ophthalmopathy. Study-wide points: Ophthalmopathy got predicted by the model a median 6.5 months before its onset. Most thyroid clonotypes expanded above 0.001 appeared in blood too.

Regions amplified from RNA transcripts were the TCR beta CDR3 regions. With the HTBI primer set, the TCR CDR3 went through a first round of RT-PCR. TCRdb recomputed calls from the multiplex PCR reads with MiXCR, one row per CDR3 protein. The profile shows approximately 640,000 distinct CDR3 sequences, around 15% of them singletons. Each 10 ml fresh peripheral blood draw supplied the PBMCs. Germline V gene sequence: CDR1 SNHLY, CDR2 FYNNEI. Trimming stripped 3 bases from V and 2 bases from J, with 12 bases between. The CDR3 runs 15 residues. Sequencing used blood. V gene TRBV2 combines with J gene TRBJ2-3; D is undetermined. This receptor was taken from a woman younger than 45 with Graves' hyperthyroidism. The CDR3 sequence is CASSEITGATDTQYF. In nucleotides, the CDR3 is TGTGCCAGCAGTGAGATTACTGGTGCCACAGATACGCAGTATTTT.